These 19 T cell receptor beta chains were all obtained from the same sample, sequenced in a study of OX40 agonist ivuxolimab in advanced cancers. TCRdb's copy holds only in-frame clones and misses some; the assay was immunoSEQ multiplex PCR. Of roughly 50,000 clones in the sample, roughly 88% were seen once. Sequences were derived from CD4+ or CD8+ T cells sorted from blood, sampled in a trial of the OX40 agonist ivuxolimab. The receptors were sampled from an adult with an advanced solid tumor such as melanoma, head and neck, liver or kidney cancer.

The chain couples TRBV28 to TRBJ2-1; TRBD2 agrees at 13 bases. Germline V gene sequence: CDR1 MDHEN, CDR2 SYDVKM. The V gene end was trimmed by 5 bases and the J gene end by 8 bases; junction bases not matched to a gene: 9. The CDR3 has 16 residues. The CDR3 DNA follows: TGTGCCAGCAGTATAGGACTAGCGGGAGAGGACGATGAGCAGTTCTTC. Protein product: CASSIGLAGEDDEQFF.

The chain uses TRBV7-9 and TRBJ1-1; D is undetermined. The germline gives CDR1 SEHNR, CDR2 FQNEAQ (reference sequence). The V and J ends lost 5 bases and 2 bases respectively, with 9 bases between them. There are 13 residues in the CDR3. The CDR3 coding sequence is TGTGCCAGCAGCCCCCCTCTTAACACTGAAGCTTTCTTT. Residues: CASSPPLNTEAFF.

The gene calls are TRBV30 and TRBJ2-5; D is undetermined. The CDR3 runs to 11 residues. V was clipped by 1 base and J by 2 bases, with 2 bases between them. Germline CDR1 is GTSNPN and CDR2 is SVGIG (reference sequence). CDR3 sequence reads: CAWSAQETQYF. The CDR3 coding sequence is TGTGCCTGGAGTGCACAAGAGACCCAGTACTTC. The variable domain in full, completed from reference TRBV30 and TRBJ2-5, reads SQTIHQWPATLVQPVGSPLSLECTVEGTSNPNLYWYRQAAGRGLQLLFYSVGIGQISSEVPQNLSASRPQDRQFILSSKKLLLSDSGFYLCAWSAQETQYFGPGTRLLVL.

The chain carries TRBV10-3 and TRBJ2-3; D remains unclear. Germline CDR1 reads ENHRY; CDR2 reads SYGVKD. The CDR3 contains 12 residues. V was trimmed by 4 bases and J by 1 base, leaving 3 bases between them. CDR3 nucleotides: TGTGCCATCAGTGGTCGCACAGATACGCAGTATTTT. Its translation is CAISGRTDTQYF.

This clone turned up a few times. The chain joins TRBV19 to TRBJ1-1, with 8 bases identical to TRBD1. The CDR3 totals 13 residues. Looked up from germline, CDR1 is LNHDA and CDR2 is SQIVND (reference sequence). Trimming removed 5 bases from V and 4 bases from J; junction bases left unmatched: 3. This CDR3 reads CASSVDRGTEAFF. The DNA for the CDR3 is TGTGCCAGTAGTGTCGACAGGGGCACTGAAGCTTTCTTT.

This chain links TRBV15 with TRBJ2-5; perhaps D is TRBD1 or TRBD2 (6 bases each). V lost 0 bases and J lost 2, with 16 bases in between. This CDR3 contains 17 residues. Germline V gene data show CDR1 as LNHNV and CDR2 as YYDKDF (reference sequence). CDR3 DNA: TGTGCCACCAGCAGAGACTTGGCGGGACAACCTCAAGAGACCCAGTACTTC. This translates into CATSRDLAGQPQETQYF.

V gene TRBV4-2 combines with J gene TRBJ2-5; no definite D call. Germline CDR1 reads LGHNA; CDR2 reads YNFKEQ. The V end was cut by 4 bases, the J end by 11 bases, with 26 bases between. The CDR3 is made up of 16 amino acids. The CDR3: CASSLTGGGFSEEQYF. CDR3 DNA sequence: TGTGCCAGCAGCCTCACCGGCGGTGGTTTTTCGGAAGAGCAGTACTTC.

This clone was picked up one time. The chain has TRBV25-1 and TRBJ2-3, with 7 bases identical to TRBD2. This CDR3 is 13 amino acids long. V trimming: 8 bases; J trimming: 4 bases; junction bases outside the gene matches: 6. Germline CDR1 and CDR2: MGHDK and SYGVNS. The CDR3 reads CASGRGVADTQYF. CDR3 nucleotides: TGTGCCAGCGGACGGGGGGTGGCAGATACGCAGTATTTT. Full variable domain (remainder filled in from reference TRBV25-1 and TRBJ2-3): EADIYQTPRYLVIGTGKKITLECSQTMGHDKMYWYQQDPGMELHLIHYSYGVNSTEKGDLSSESTVSRIRTEHFPLTLESARPSHTSQYLCASGRGVADTQYFGPGTRLTVL.

This clone was detected once. The genes are TRBV9 and TRBJ1-1, with D perhaps matching TRBD1 (6 bases). Germline V CDR1 and CDR2: SGDLS, YYNGEE. This CDR3 spans 15 amino acids. Trimming shortened V by 4 bases and J by 7 bases, and 20 bases separated the two germline ends. The CDR3 here is CASSQGRGAGGEAFF. For the CDR3, the DNA is TGTGCCAGCAGCCAGGGGAGGGGGGCCGGGGGTGAAGCTTTCTTT. The variable domain in full, with the rest retrieved from reference TRBV9 and TRBJ1-1, is DSGVTQTPKHLITATGQRVTLRCSPRSGDLSVYWYQQSLDQGLQFLIQYYNGEERAKGNILERFSAQQFPDLHSELNLSSLELGDSALYFCASSQGRGAGGEAFFGQGTRLTVV.

The V gene is TRBV7-8, the J gene TRBJ1-1, with D uncertain. Germline CDR1 is SGHVS and CDR2 is FQNEAQ. CDR3 length: 14 residues. V gave up 7 bases and J gave up 1 base, with 13 bases separating them. CDR3 bases: TGTGCCAGCACCCCTCCCAAGAAGAACACTGAAGCTTTCTTT. Translation: CASTPPKKNTEAFF.

This clone came up a few times. The rearrangement uses TRBV2 and TRBJ1-2; D ambiguous. From germline, CDR1 is SNHLY and CDR2 FYNNEI. V lost 5 bases and J 3 bases, leaving 10 bases between the germline ends. CDR3 length equals 13 residues. The CDR3 region is CASSPQQDYGYTF. DNA of the CDR3: TGTGCCAGCAGTCCACAGCAAGACTATGGCTACACCTTC.

This clone showed up just a few times. The V and J genes are TRBV4-3 and TRBJ1-4, with D unclear. CDR1 LGHNA and CDR2 YSLEER come from the germline V gene. The CDR3 spans 15 residues. V was pared by 0 bases and J by 4 bases, with 9 bases between. DNA for the CDR3: TGCGCCAGCAGCCAAGAACGAGGGTTTAATGAAAAACTGTTTTTT. It codes for CASSQERGFNEKLFF.

The V call is TRBV7-8, the J call TRBJ2-2; the D gene is possibly TRBD2 (6 bases). Germline-derived CDR1 and CDR2 are SGHVS and FQNEAQ. With 4 bases removed from V and 3 bases from J, the gap between germline ends came to 12 bases. The CDR3 length is 15 residues. CDR3 residues: CASSSPGGDTGELFF. The CDR3 nucleotides are TGTGCCAGCAGCTCCCCTGGCGGGGACACCGGGGAGCTGTTTTTT.

This chain uses TRBV19 with TRBJ2-7; a weak D match, TRBD2 (6 bases). Germline V lookup: CDR1 LNHDA, CDR2 SQIVND (reference sequence). Trimming stripped 5 bases from V and 3 bases from J, with 11 bases between. This CDR3 spans 13 amino acids. The CDR3 region is CASSDQEGYEQYF. Written as DNA, the CDR3 is TGTGCCAGTAGTGACCAGGAGGGCTACGAGCAGTACTTC.

This clone was observed a single time. The chain uses TRBV7-3 and TRBJ2-3; 8 bases fit TRBD2. The CDR3 covers 14 residues. J was trimmed by 6 bases and V by 5 bases; bases with no gene match: 7. Germline CDR1 and CDR2: SGHTA and FQGTGA. CDR3 DNA: TGTGCCAGCAGCCAATCCAGCGGGAGCGATACGCAGTATTTT. Residues: CASSQSSGSDTQYF.

The genes are TRBV19 and TRBJ1-3; 8 bases align to TRBD1. Germline-derived CDR1 and CDR2 are LNHDA and SQIVND (reference sequence). Unmatched junction bases numbered 16, after V lost 4 bases and J lost 2 bases. The CDR3 length is 19 residues. Written as DNA, the CDR3 is TGTGCCAGTAGTAGCCAGAGGACAGGGTTCAGGCCCACTGGAAACACCATATATTTT. The encoded protein is CASSSQRTGFRPTGNTIYF.

This chain joins TRBV11-2 and TRBJ2-1, with no clear D. Germline assignment: CDR1 SGHAT and CDR2 FQNNGV. The ends were cut back, 0 bases at V and 7 bases at J, with 7 bases in the middle. This CDR3 spans 13 amino acids. In DNA form, the CDR3 reads TGTGCCAGCAGCTTAGACGTCGTGAATGAGCAGTTCTTC. It translates to CASSLDVVNEQFF. The complete variable domain, with remaining parts taken from reference TRBV11-2 and TRBJ2-1, reads EAGVAQSPRYKIIEKRQSVAFWCNPISGHATLYWYQQILGQGPKLLIQFQNNGVVDDSQLPKDRFSAERLKGVDSTLKIQPAKLEDSAVYLCASSLDVVNEQFFGPGTRLTVL.

This clone was observed a handful of times. The chain employs TRBV6-5 and TRBJ2-2; TRBD1 matches at 7 bases. Germline CDR1 and CDR2: MNHEY and SVGAGI. The V and J ends lost 0 bases and 5 bases, in that order; junction bases with no gene match: 3. The CDR3 covers 15 residues. The CDR3 loop reads CASSYSGTETGELFF. As DNA, the CDR3 is TGTGCCAGCAGTTACTCCGGGACAGAGACCGGGGAGCTGTTTTTT.

The V and J genes are TRBV23-1 and TRBJ2-7; the match to TRBD1 covers 10 bases. TRBV23-1 is classed as an ORF, of uncertain function. The V and J ends lost 4 bases and 4 bases, in that order; junction bases with no gene match: 7. The CDR3 has 15 residues. CDR3 amino acids: CASSPPRDRGYEQYF. Here the CDR3 DNA reads TGCGCCAGCAGTCCCCCCAGGGACAGGGGTTACGAGCAGTACTTC.